One T cell receptor (beta chain) is described in this entry. Its antigen remains unidentified. Time point noted: approximately 11-day in vitro stimulation with candidate neoantigen peptide 7. Every patient had mismatch repair deficiency by PCR or immunohistochemistry. Cells were stimulated 10 days with each of about 7 ELISpot-reactive neoantigens. This record belongs to a study of PD-1 blockade in mismatch repair-deficient tumors. Looking at the study overall: All were previously treated, progressing patients with eleven to twelve mismatch repair-deficient cancer types.

Trimming cost V 4 bases and J 9 bases, with 12 bases left between them. Germline-derived CDR1 and CDR2 are MNHNS and SASEGT. The CDR3 contains 12 residues. Clones were sequenced by immunoSEQ multiplex PCR, and TCRdb holds only the in-frame ones, with some missing. The table has some 10,000 clones, approximately 89% seen once; the top ten hold about 12%. V usage is TRBV6-1 and J usage is TRBJ2-5; D ambiguous. Sequences were derived from cells cultured in vitro, sampled from a patient treated with pembrolizumab. The receptor's source is an adult with mismatch repair-deficient cancer. Here the CDR3 reads CASSVVTHSQYF. CDR3 bases: TGTGCCAGCAGTGTTGTGACCCATTCCCAGTACTTC.